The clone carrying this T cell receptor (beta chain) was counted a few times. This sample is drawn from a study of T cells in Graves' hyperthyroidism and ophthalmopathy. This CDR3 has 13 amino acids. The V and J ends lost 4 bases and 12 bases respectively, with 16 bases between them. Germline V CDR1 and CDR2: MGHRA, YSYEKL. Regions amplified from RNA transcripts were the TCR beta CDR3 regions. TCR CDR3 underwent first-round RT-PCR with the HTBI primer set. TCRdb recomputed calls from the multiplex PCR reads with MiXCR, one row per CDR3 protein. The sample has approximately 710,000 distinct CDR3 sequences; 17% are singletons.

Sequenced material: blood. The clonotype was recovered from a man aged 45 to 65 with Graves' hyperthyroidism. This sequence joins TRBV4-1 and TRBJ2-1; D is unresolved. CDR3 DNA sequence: TGCGCCAGCAGCCTCAGTTCAGAGCAGAGGCAGTTCTTC. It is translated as CASSLSSEQRQFF.